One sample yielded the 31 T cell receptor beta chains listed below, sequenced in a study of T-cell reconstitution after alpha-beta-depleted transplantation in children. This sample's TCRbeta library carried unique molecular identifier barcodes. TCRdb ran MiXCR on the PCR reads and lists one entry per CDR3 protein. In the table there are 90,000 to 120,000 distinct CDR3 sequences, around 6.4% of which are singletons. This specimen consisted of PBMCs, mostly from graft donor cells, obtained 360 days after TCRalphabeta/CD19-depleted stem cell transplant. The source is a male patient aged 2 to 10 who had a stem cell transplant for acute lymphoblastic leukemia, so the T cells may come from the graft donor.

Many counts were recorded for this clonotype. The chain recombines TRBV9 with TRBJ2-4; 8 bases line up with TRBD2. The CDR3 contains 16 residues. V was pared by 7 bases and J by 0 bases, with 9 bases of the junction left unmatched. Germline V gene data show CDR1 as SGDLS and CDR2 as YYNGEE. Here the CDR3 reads CASSPGLAGAKNIQYF. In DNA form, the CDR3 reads TGTGCCAGCTCTCCCGGACTAGCAGGAGCCAAAAACATTCAGTACTTC.

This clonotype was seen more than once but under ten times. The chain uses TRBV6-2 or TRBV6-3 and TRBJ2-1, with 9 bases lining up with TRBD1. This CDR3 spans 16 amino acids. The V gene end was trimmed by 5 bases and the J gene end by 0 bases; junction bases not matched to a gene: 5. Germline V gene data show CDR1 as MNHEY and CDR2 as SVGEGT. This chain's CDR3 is CASSTRTGASYNEQFF. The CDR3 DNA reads TGTGCCAGCAGTACCAGGACAGGGGCCTCCTACAATGAGCAGTTCTTC.

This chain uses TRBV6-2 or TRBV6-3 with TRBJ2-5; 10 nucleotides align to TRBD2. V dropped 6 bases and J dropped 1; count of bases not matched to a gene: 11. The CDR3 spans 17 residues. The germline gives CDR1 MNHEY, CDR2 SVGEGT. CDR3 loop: CASSFLTSGELQETQYF. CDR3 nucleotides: TGTGCCAGCAGCTTTCTTACTAGCGGGGAACTCCAAGAGACCCAGTACTTC.

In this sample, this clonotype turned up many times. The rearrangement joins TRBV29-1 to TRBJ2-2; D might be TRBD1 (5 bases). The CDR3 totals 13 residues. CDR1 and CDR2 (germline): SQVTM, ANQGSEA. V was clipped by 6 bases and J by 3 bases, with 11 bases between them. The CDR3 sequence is CSVGLGDTGELFF. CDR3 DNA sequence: TGCAGCGTCGGCCTAGGGGACACCGGGGAGCTGTTTTTT.

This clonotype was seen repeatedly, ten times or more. CDR3: CASSLTGGRWGGYTF. In nucleotides, the CDR3 is TGCGCCAGCAGTTTGACAGGGGGACGGTGGGGTGGCTACACCTTC. V and J are TRBV10-2 and TRBJ1-2, with 9 bases identical to TRBD1. The V gene end was trimmed by 5 bases and the J gene end by 7 bases; junction bases not matched to a gene: 11. CDR3 length: 15 residues. Germline loops: CDR1 WSHSY, CDR2 SAAADI.

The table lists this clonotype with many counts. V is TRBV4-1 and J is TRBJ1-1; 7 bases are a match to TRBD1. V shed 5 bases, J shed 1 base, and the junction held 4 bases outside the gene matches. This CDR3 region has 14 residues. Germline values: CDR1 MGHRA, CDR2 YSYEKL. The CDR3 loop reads CASSYRDRNTEAFF. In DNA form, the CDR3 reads TGCGCCAGCAGCTACCGGGACAGGAACACTGAAGCTTTCTTT.

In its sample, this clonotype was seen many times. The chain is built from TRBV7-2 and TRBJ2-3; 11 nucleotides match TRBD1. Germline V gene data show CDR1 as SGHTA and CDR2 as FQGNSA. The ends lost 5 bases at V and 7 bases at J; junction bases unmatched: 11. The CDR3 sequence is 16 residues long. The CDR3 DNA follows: TGTGCCAGCAGCCTACCAAGGACAGGGGGCGTGAATACGCAGTATTTT. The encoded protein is CASSLPRTGGVNTQYF.

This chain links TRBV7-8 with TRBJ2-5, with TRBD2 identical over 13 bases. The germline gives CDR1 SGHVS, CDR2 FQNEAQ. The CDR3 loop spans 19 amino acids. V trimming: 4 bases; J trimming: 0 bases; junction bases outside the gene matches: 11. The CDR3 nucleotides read TGTGCCAGCAGCTGGGGACTAGCGGGGAGGTTGGGCTACCAAGAGACCCAGTACTTC. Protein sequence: CASSWGLAGRLGYQETQYF.

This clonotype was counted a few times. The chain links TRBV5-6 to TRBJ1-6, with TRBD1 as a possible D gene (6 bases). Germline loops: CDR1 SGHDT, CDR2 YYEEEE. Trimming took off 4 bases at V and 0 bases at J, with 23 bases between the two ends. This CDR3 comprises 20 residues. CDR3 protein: CASSQMARGHLSSYNSPLHF. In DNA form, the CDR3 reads TGTGCCAGCAGCCAAATGGCGCGGGGACACCTAAGCTCCTATAATTCACCCCTCCACTTT.

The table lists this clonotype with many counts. CDR3 nucleotide sequence: TGTGCCAGCAGTTACGCAGGGGCCTACAATGAGCAGTTCTTC. Translating it yields CASSYAGAYNEQFF. V is TRBV6-2 or TRBV6-3 and J is TRBJ2-1; a possible D gene is TRBD1 (6 bases). Trimming removed 2 bases at V and 2 bases at J, with 7 bases between. From germline, CDR1 is MNHEY and CDR2 SVGEGT. This CDR3 is 14 amino acids long.

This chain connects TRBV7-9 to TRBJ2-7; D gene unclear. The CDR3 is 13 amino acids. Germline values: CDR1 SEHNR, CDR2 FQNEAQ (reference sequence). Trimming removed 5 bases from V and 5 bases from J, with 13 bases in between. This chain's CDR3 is CASSPSRADEQYF. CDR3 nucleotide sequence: TGTGCCAGCAGCCCGAGCCGGGCCGACGAGCAGTACTTC.

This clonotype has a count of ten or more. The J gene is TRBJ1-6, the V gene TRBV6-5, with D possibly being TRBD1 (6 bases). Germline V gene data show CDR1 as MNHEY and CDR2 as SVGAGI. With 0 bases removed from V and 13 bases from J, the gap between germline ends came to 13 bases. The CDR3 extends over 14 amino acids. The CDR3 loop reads CASSYSQGGGPLHF. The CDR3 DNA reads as TGTGCCAGCAGTTACTCACAGGGCGGTGGTCCCCTCCACTTT.

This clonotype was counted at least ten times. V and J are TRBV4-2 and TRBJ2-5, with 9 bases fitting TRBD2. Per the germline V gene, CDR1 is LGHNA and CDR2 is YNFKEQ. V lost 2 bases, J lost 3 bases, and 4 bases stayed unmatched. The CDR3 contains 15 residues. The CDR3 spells CASSQPLAGKETQYF. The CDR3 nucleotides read TGTGCCAGCAGCCAACCCCTAGCGGGAAAAGAGACCCAGTACTTC.

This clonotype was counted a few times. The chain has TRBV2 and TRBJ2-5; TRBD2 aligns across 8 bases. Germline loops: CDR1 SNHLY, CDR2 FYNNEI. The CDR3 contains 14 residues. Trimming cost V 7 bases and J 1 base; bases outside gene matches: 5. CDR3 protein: CASKLRGAQETQYF. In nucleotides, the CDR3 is TGTGCCAGCAAGTTGCGGGGGGCCCAAGAGACCCAGTACTTC.

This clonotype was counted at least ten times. Here the CDR3 reads CASSLSVRMLPSGANVLTF. The CDR3 bases are TGTGCCAGCAGCTTAAGCGTCAGGATGCTCCCCTCTGGGGCCAACGTCCTGACTTTC. The chain couples TRBV11-1 to TRBJ2-6; no clear D gene. From germline, CDR1 is SGHAT and CDR2 FQDESV (reference sequence). V was clipped by 2 bases and J by 0 bases, with 17 bases between them. This CDR3 region has 19 residues.

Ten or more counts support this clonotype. This chain's CDR3 is CASAWGADTQYF. CDR3 coding DNA: TGTGCCAGCGCCTGGGGCGCAGATACGCAGTATTTT. This chain connects TRBV28 to TRBJ2-3, with D perhaps TRBD1 (5 bases). Germline V CDR1 and CDR2: MDHEN, SYDVKM. The V gene lost 8 bases and the J gene lost 4 bases, with 10 bases spanning the gap. The CDR3 runs to 12 residues.

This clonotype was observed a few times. In DNA, the CDR3 is TGTGCCAGCAGCCGTCCCATTGGAACCGGGGAGCTGTTTTTT. Encoded protein: CASSRPIGTGELFF. The chain combines TRBV11-2 with TRBJ2-2, with unresolved D. Germline V CDR1 and CDR2: SGHAT, FQNNGV. V was pared by 5 bases and J by 5 bases, with 12 bases between. The CDR3 has 14 residues.

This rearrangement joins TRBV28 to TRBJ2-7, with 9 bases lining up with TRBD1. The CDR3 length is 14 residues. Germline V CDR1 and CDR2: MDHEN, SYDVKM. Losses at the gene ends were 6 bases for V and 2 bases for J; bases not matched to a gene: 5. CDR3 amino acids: CASSHRGQTYEQYF. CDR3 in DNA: TGTGCCAGCAGCCACAGGGGGCAAACCTACGAGCAGTACTTC.

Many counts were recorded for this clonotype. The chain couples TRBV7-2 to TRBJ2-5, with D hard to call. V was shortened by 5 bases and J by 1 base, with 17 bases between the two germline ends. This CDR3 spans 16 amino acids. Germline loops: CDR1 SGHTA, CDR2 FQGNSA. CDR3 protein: CASSRLTPRPQETQYF. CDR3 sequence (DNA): TGTGCCAGCAGCCGCCTTACGCCTAGGCCCCAAGAGACCCAGTACTTC.

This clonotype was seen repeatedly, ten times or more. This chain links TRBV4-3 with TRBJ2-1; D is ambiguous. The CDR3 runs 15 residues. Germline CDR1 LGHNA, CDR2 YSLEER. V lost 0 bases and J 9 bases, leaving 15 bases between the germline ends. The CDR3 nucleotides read TGCGCCAGCAGCCAAGAGTACGAGCCCGGCGGTGAGCAGTTCTTC. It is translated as CASSQEYEPGGEQFF.

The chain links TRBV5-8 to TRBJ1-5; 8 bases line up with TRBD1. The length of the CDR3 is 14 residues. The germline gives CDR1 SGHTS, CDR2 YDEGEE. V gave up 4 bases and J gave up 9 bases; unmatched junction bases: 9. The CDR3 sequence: CASSVRDRYRPQHF. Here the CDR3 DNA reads TGTGCCAGCAGCGTCCGGGACAGGTATAGGCCCCAGCATTTT.

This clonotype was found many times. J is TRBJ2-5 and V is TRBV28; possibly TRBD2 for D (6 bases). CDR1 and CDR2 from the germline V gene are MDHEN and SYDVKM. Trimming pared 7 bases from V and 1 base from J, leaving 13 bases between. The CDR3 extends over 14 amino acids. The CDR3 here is CASTPGGFQETQYF. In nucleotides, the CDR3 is TGTGCCAGCACCCCTGGAGGGTTCCAAGAGACCCAGTACTTC.

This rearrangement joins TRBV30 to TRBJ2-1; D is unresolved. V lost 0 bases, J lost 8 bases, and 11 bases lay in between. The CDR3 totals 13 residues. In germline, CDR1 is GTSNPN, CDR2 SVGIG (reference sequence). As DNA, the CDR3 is TGTGCCTGGAGTGTAGGGATGCGGTATGAGCAGTTCTTC. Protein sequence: CAWSVGMRYEQFF. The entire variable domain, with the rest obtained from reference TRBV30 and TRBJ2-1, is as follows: SQTIHQWPATLVQPVGSPLSLECTVEGTSNPNLYWYRQAAGRGLQLLFYSVGIGQISSEVPQNLSASRPQDRQFILSSKKLLLSDSGFYLCAWSVGMRYEQFFGPGTRLTVL.

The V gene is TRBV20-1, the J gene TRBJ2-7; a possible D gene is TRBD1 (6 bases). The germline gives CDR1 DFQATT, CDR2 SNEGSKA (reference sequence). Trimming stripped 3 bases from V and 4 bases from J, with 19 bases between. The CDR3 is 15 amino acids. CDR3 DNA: TGCAGTGCTAGCCTCTCCTGGACAGCGCGTTACGAGCAGTACTTC. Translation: CSASLSWTARYEQYF.

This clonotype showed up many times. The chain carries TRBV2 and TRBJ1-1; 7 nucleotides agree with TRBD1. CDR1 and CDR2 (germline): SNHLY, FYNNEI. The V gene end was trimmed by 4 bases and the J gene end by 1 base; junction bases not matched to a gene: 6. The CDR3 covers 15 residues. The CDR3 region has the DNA TGTGCCAGCAGTGTATTACGGGACAGGAACACTGAAGCTTTCTTT. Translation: CASSVLRDRNTEAFF.

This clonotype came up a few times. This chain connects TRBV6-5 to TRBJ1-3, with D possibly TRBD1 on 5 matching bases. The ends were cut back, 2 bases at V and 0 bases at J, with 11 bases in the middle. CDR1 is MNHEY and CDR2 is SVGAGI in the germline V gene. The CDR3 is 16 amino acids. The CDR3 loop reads CASSYGDVSSGNTIYF. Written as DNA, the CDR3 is TGTGCCAGCAGTTACGGGGACGTTAGCTCTGGAAACACCATATATTTT.

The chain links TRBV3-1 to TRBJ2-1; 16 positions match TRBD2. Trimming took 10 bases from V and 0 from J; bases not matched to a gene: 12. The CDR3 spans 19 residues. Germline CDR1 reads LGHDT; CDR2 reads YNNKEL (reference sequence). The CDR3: CAICPPGLAGGPSYNEQFF. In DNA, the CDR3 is TGTGCCATCTGCCCACCGGGACTAGCGGGAGGGCCCTCCTACAATGAGCAGTTCTTC.

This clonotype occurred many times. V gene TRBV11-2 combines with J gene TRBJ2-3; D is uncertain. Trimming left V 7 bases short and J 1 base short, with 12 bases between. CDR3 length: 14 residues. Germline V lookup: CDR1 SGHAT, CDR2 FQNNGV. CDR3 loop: CASTWGWGTDTQYF. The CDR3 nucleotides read TGTGCCAGCACCTGGGGTTGGGGCACAGATACGCAGTATTTT.

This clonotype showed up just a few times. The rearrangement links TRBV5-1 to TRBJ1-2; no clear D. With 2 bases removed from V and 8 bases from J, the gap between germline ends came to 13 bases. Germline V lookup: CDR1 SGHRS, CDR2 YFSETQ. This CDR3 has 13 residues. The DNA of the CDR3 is TGCGCCAGCAGCTTAGGACGCCCCTGGGGCTACACCTTC. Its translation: CASSLGRPWGYTF.

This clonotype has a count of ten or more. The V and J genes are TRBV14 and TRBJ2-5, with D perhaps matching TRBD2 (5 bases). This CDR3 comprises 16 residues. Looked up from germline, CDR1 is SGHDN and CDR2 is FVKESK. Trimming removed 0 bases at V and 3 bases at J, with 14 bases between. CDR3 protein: CASSQDSQEDKETQYF. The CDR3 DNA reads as TGTGCCAGCAGCCAAGATAGTCAGGAGGATAAAGAGACCCAGTACTTC.

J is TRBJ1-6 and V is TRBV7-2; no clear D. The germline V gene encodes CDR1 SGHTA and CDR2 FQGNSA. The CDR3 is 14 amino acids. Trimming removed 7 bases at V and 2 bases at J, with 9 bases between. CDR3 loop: CASTSGAYNSPLHF. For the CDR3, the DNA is TGTGCCAGCACCTCGGGTGCCTATAATTCACCCCTCCACTTT.